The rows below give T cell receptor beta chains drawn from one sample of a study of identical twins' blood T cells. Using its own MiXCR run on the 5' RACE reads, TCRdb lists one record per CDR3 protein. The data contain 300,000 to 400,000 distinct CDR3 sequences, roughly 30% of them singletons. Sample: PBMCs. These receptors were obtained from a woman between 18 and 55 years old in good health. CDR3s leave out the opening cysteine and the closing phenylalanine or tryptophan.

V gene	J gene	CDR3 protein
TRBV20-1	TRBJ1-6	SALGQYLYNSPLH
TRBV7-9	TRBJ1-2	ASSSDTGKNT
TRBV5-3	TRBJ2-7	ARSLPRGKGSYEQY
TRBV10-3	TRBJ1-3	AIKQGSGNTIY
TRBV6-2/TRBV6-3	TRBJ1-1	ASSSTLQGYEAS
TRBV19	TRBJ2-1	ASSLYSGNNEQF
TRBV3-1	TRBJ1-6	ASSVDASPNSPLH
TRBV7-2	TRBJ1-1	ASSSHGTGTTF
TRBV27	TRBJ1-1	ASSPPGQHEAF
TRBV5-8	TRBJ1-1	ASSRFARSGDTEAF
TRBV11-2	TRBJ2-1	ASSLATSANNEQF
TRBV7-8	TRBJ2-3	ASSVLSGTDTQY
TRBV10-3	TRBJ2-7	AITVGDEQY
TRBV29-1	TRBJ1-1	SVLPGTFNTEAF
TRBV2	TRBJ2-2	ASSDTTGQGPGELF
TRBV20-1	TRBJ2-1	SAGDGTGGRWTEQF
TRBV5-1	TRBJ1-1	ASSSSLGEGTEAF
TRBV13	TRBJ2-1	ASSLGAGVGNEQF
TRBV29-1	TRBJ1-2	SVGTLGGFGYT
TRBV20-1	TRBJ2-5	SASPLGTDHGTQY
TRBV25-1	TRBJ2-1	ASRQGASYNEQF
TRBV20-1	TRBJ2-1	SASGGALNEQF
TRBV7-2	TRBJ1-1	ASSLGPTGGSTMNTEAF
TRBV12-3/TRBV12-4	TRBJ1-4	ASGKGTFEKLF
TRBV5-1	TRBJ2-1	ASSLGPEREQF
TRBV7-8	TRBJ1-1	VSSPQGPKEAF
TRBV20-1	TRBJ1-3	SAMGRSGNTIY
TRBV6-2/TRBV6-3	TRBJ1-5	ASSYGFGEPQH
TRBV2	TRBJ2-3	ASSTTRTASTDTQY
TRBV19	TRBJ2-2	ASSIPGGELF
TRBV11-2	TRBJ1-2	ASSLDYQGAHGYT
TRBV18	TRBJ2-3	ASSSQGRSDTQY
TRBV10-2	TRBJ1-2	ASSDWGSANYGYT
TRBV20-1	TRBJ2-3	SAQTAGTMNTQY
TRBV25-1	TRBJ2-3	ASNPGAGPDTQY
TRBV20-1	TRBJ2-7	SAEPQTRLPGEQY
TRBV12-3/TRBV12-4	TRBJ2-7	ASSLERLAGTEQY
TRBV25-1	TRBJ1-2	ASTEGLRGGYT
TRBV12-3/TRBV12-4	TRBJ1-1	ASRPTGFRVEAF
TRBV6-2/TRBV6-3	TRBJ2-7	ASRDVPYEQY
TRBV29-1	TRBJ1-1	SVFLGGGDEAF
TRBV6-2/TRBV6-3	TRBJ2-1	ASSYRGLAGIFNEQF
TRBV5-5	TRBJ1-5	ASSLEGRTANQPQH
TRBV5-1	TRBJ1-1	ASSQTVLGNTEAF
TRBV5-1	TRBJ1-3	ASSVGTRNTIY
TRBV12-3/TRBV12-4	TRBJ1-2	ASGLIRDGYGYT
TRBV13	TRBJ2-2	ASSRQSANTGELF
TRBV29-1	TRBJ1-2	SVEVPGDYGYT
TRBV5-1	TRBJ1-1	ASREAGGPNTEAF
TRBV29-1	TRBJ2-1	SVRGLASYNEQF
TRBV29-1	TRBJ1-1	RGDFYANTEAF
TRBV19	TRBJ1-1	ASSVGQGNTESF
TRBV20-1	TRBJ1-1	SAISIPASRPNTEAF
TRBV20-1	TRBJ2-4	SASDARGSKNIQY
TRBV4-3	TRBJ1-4	ASSQDRQIEKLF
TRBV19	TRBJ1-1	ASTSTGNTEAF
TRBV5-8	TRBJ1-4	ASSLRDIEEKLF